This TCR beta chain is from a study of blood T cells in healthy people across ages. Trimming left V 3 bases short and J 1 base short, with 15 bases between. Per germline, CDR1 MNHNS and CDR2 SASEGT. The CDR3 loop spans 16 amino acids. Using a J-beta primer mix together with a sample-barcoded 5' primer, a second PCR was run for roughly 7 to 11 cycles. TCRdb ran MiXCR on the 5' RACE reads and lists one entry per CDR3 protein. There are 850,000 or so distinct CDR3 sequences in the sample; more than 25% occur only once, and approximately 15% lies in the top ten. This clonotype was detected a few times. This sequence originates from a woman older than 75 in good health. The sequencing sample was made of blood. The V and J genes are TRBV6-1 and TRBJ1-2; D remains unclear. CDR3 residues: CASSERSRRFNYGYTF. The CDR3 nucleotides are TGTGCCAGCAGTGAGAGATCCAGGAGGTTTAACTATGGCTACACCTTC.